A single sample gave rise to the 6 T cell receptor beta chains below, sequenced in a study of cytomegalovirus exposure and HLA in healthy donors. PCR primers comprised 60 Vbeta and 13 Jbeta primers. Measured with immunoSEQ multiplex PCR; TCRdb has only the in-frame clones, and not every one. The data contain around 110,000 clones, roughly 87% of them seen just once; the ten biggest clones take up under 3.5%. The sample comprised PBMCs. Source of these receptors: a man aged 25 to 40 in good health and CMV-seropositive.

The chain carries TRBV19 and TRBJ1-1; the D gene is possibly TRBD1 (6 bases). The length of the CDR3 is 14 residues. Trimming removed 7 bases at V and 4 bases at J, with 16 bases between. Germline V gene lookup returns CDR1 LNHDA and CDR2 SQIVND (reference sequence). CDR3 nucleotides: TGTGCCAGTACCATCCTTCGAGGGGGCACTGAAGCTTTCTTT. This translates into CASTILRGGTEAFF. Full variable domain (outside the CDR3, taken from reference TRBV19 and TRBJ1-1): DGGITQSPKYLFRKEGQNVTLSCEQNLNHDAMYWYRQDPGQGLRLIYYSQIVNDFQKGDIAEGYSVSREKKESFPLTVTSAQKNPTAFYLCASTILRGGTEAFFGQGTRLTVV.

Points on this clone: Other nucleotide sequences from this sample produce the same CDR3. This chain joins TRBV11-2 and TRBJ1-5, with 11 bases fitting TRBD1. J lost 5 bases, V lost 3 bases, and 12 bases had no gene match. CDR3 length: 18 amino acids. Germline V gene lookup returns CDR1 SGHAT and CDR2 FQNNGV. As DNA, the CDR3 is TGTGCCAGCAGCTTGACCCCGGGACAGGGGGGAATCTATCAGCCCCAGCATTTT. It encodes CASSLTPGQGGIYQPQHF.

This chain joins TRBV18 and TRBJ2-6; D possibly corresponds to TRBD1 (5 bases). The CDR3 has 16 residues. Trimming took off 3 bases at V and 3 bases at J, with 12 bases between the two ends. Germline-derived CDR1 and CDR2 are KGHSH and LQKENI. The CDR3, as DNA: TGTGCCAGCTCACCGCAGGGTCTTGGTGGGGCCAACGTCCTGACTTTC. Protein: CASSPQGLGGANVLTF.

The genes are TRBV7-8 and TRBJ2-5; a possible D gene is TRBD1 (6 bases). Germline V CDR1 and CDR2: SGHVS, FQNEAQ. V gave up 3 bases and J gave up 2 bases, with 13 bases separating them. CDR3 length: 15 residues. CDR3 nucleotide sequence: TGTGCCAGCAGCTTCCAGGGACACGCACAAGAGACCCAGTACTTC. This translates into CASSFQGHAQETQYF.

Only a few counts were recorded for this clone. J is TRBJ2-2 and V is TRBV7-2; no reliable D call. The CDR3 runs 15 residues. With 4 bases removed from V and 7 bases from J, the gap between germline ends came to 16 bases. Germline CDR1 is SGHTA and CDR2 is FQGNSA. The CDR3 DNA sequence: TGTGCCAGCAGCTCACTTCAGACAATTGGCGGGGAGCTGTTTTTT. This codes for CASSSLQTIGGELFF.

This chain connects TRBV6-1 to TRBJ1-5; the match to TRBD1 covers 7 bases. Germline CDR1 MNHNS, CDR2 SASEGT. CDR3 length: 16 residues. With V trimmed by 4 bases and J by 0 bases, 6 bases remained unmatched. As DNA, the CDR3 is TGTGCCAGCAGTGGGGACAGCACATATAGCAATCAGCCCCAGCATTTT. As protein: CASSGDSTYSNQPQHF.